Here is one T cell receptor (beta chain) with its context. What it binds is unknown. The CDR3 consists of 15 residues. Trimming stripped 2 bases from V and 4 bases from J, with 14 bases between. CDR1 is SSHAT and CDR2 is FNYEAQ in the germline V gene (reference sequence). Clones were sequenced by immunoSEQ multiplex PCR, and TCRdb holds only the in-frame ones, with some missing. The sample lists 120,000 or so clones; more than 75% were seen once. This record belongs to a study of identifying expanded T cells in peripheral blood. Overall study findings and caveats: Across healthy donors, higher total template counts meant significantly greater roughly 2-week count variance. Differentially abundant clones: about 1.3 between replicates, approximately 15 at approximately two weeks, around 19 at four.

No infections or other immune events were documented during collection. The TCR comes from a person between 18 and 70 years old in good health. This chain links TRBV7-7 with TRBJ1-1; D may be TRBD1 (5 bases). The sequencing input was blood. The CDR3 DNA reads as TGTGCCAGCAGCTTACCCCCCACTGGGGCCACTGAAGCTTTCTTT. As protein: CASSLPPTGATEAFF.